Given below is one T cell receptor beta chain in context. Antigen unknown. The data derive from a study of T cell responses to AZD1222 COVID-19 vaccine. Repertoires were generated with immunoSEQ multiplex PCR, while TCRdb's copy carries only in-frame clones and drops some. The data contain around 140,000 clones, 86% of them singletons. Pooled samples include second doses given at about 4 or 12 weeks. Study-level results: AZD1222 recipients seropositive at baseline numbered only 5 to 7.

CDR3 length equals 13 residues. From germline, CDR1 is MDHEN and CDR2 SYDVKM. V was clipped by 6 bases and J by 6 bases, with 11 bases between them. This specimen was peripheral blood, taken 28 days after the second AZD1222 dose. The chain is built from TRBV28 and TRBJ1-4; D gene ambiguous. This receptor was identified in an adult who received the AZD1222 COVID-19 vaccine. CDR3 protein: CASSPVEYEKLFF. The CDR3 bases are TGTGCCAGCAGCCCCGTCGAGTATGAAAAACTGTTTTTT.